This T cell receptor beta chain was found in a study of identical twins. Overall study findings and caveats: Abundant beta clonotypes from cord blood bore fewer insertions; memory repertoires lacked this pattern. Out-of-frame TCR alpha sharing observed in monozygotic twins exceeded model estimates. Beta out-of-frame twin sharing showed a weaker excess.

Via MiXCR, TCRdb re-called the 5' RACE reads, giving one row per CDR3 protein. The sample shows 1,800,000 or so distinct CDR3 sequences, under 35% of them seen only once. Healthy Caucasians provided all donations. The sample holds a few counts of this clonotype. Its specificity is unknown. Specimen: cord blood. This receptor was obtained from a newborn girl in good health.

As DNA, the CDR3 is TGTGCCAGCTCACCCAAGACTAGCGGGAGTTCCTACGAGCAGTACTTC. Its translation: CASSPKTSGSSYEQYF. The V and J genes are TRBV18 and TRBJ2-7, with 12 bases matching TRBD2. Per the germline V gene, CDR1 is KGHSH and CDR2 is LQKENI. The CDR3 is 16 residues long. V shed 3 bases and J 1 base; nucleotides not matched to a gene: 4. The whole variable domain, filled in from reference TRBV18 and TRBJ2-7, reads NAGVMQNPRHLVRRRGQEARLRCSPMKGHSHVYWYRQLPEEGLKFMVYLQKENIIDESGMPKERFSAEFPKEGPSILRIQQVVRGDSAAYFCASSPKTSGSSYEQYFGPGTRLTVT.